This T cell receptor beta chain appears in the sequencing data of a study of blood T cells in healthy people across ages. At the level of the study: The capture of about one barcoded beta molecule per two T cells was achieved by template switching.

The study, taken as a whole, reports: Long-lived donors carried more naive CD4+ cells and greater diversity than aged donors.

The use of a sample-barcoded 5' primer and a J-beta primer mix characterized a second PCR of about 6 to 12 cycles. With 12 random nucleotides, a template-switch adaptor tagged each individual cDNA molecule. Via MiXCR, TCRdb re-called the 5' RACE reads, giving one row per CDR3 protein. The table shows approximately 850,000 distinct CDR3 sequences, with more than 40% occurring only once. This clonotype turned up a few times. Antigen: not known. This CDR3 is built from 15 residues. The V segment lost 5 bases and the J segment 6 bases; nucleotides outside the gene matches: 12. The rearrangement uses TRBV12-3 or TRBV12-4 and TRBJ1-2; 7 positions match TRBD1. The receptor was derived from a man in his 60s in good health. Sequencing input: blood. The CDR3 loop reads CASSIHQTGIDGYTF. The CDR3 DNA reads as TGTGCCAGCAGTATACACCAGACAGGGATCGATGGCTACACCTTC.